The entry below describes one T cell receptor (beta chain). Its antigen is unidentified. Missing from this donor's record is the CMV serostatus. This sample is part of a study of cytomegalovirus exposure and HLA in healthy donors. Whole-study findings and limits: Further analysis, carried out later, found HLA-associated TCR beta chains more clonally expanded than equally common other chains. The likely explanation for a cluster of highly shared sequence variants was sequencing artifact.

A multiplex PCR was run with 60 Vbeta primers and 13 Jbeta primers. Libraries were prepared by immunoSEQ multiplex PCR; TCRdb keeps only in-frame clonotypes and omits some of them. The sample carries about 140,000 clones, 60% to 75% recorded once. Germline-derived CDR1 and CDR2 are MNHNS and SASEGT. The V end was cut by 6 bases, the J end by 11 bases, with 13 bases between. The CDR3 covers 11 residues. The chain recombines TRBV6-1 with TRBJ1-1; D possibly corresponds to TRBD1 (6 bases). Sequenced input: PBMCs. This TCR came from a human donor in good health. The CDR3 sequence: CASREGGTAFF. The CDR3 DNA follows: TGTGCCAGCAGGGAGGGGGGGACCGCTTTCTTT.